This is a list of T cell receptor beta chains from one sample in a study of shared clonotypes between healthy human individuals. The repertoire was sequenced with immunoSEQ multiplex PCR; TCRdb's copy has only in-frame clones and lacks some. The profile shows about 1 million clones, about 80% of them singletons. The sample comprised memory CD4+ T cells sorted from blood. Source of these receptors: a man aged 18 to 29 in good health. CDR3s include the opening cysteine and the closing phenylalanine or tryptophan. The order of the fields is V gene, clone size, D gene, J gene, CDR3 DNA, CDR3 protein. D genes are given only for firm matches. A clone size is listed for some rows: how often the clone was seen (once, few, many), or a class if it is expanded.

>TRBV9|NA|NA|TRBJ2-3
TGTGCCAGCAGCGCCCGGGACTCTCCAAGGGATACGCAGTATTTT
CASSARDSPRDTQYF
>TRBV5-1|NA|TRBD2|TRBJ2-1
TGCGCCAGCAGCTTGGTTTTTAGCGGGGGCCTCTCCTACAATGAGCAGTTCTTC
CASSLVFSGGLSYNEQFF
>TRBV13|many|TRBD1|TRBJ2-7
TGTGCCAGCATCTTGACAGGGTCCTACGAGCAGTACTTC
CASILTGSYEQYF
>TRBV19|once|NA|TRBJ2-1
TGTGCCAGTAGCCCGGCGGGATCAAGTGTAATTGAGCAGTTCTTC
CASSPAGSSVIEQFF
>TRBV10-3|NA|NA|TRBJ1-1
TGTGCCACCGGGGGGGCAGGGTCGGGGACTGAAGCTTTCTTT
CATGGAGSGTEAFF
>TRBV19|NA|NA|TRBJ1-1
TGTGCCAGTAGTCCTTCAGGACTGTACACTGAAGCTTTCTTT
CASSPSGLYTEAFF
>TRBV7-2|NA|NA|TRBJ2-7
TGTGCCAGCAGCTCTCAGGGGAGCTCCTACGAGCAGTACTTC
CASSSQGSSYEQYF
>TRBV7-2|NA|NA|TRBJ2-3
TGTGCCAGCAGCTTAACTAGCTCAGATACGCAGTATTTT
CASSLTSSDTQYF
>TRBV19|NA|TRBD1|TRBJ1-5
TGTGCCAGTAGTACCATACGCGGGACAGGGGCCAACAATCAGCCCCAGCATTTT
CASSTIRGTGANNQPQHF
>TRBV19|NA|TRBD1|TRBJ1-5
TGTGCCAGTAGTACCGGACAGGCAGGTCAGCCCCAGCATTTT
CASSTGQAGQPQHF
>TRBV10-2|NA|NA|TRBJ1-5
TGCGCCAGCAGGTCACAGAGCCAGGGAATCAATCAGCCCCAGCATTTT
CASRSQSQGINQPQHF
>TRBV7-9|NA|NA|TRBJ1-1
TGTGCCAGCAGCTTCCTGCAGATCCTGAACACTGAAGCTTTCTTT
CASSFLQILNTEAFF
>TRBV5-1|NA|TRBD1|TRBJ1-1
TGCGCCAGCCGACGGTTGACAGGGGGCCTCAACACTGAAGCTTTCTTT
CASRRLTGGLNTEAFF
>TRBV7-3|NA|NA|TRBJ2-5
TGTGCCAGCAGCTTACGGGACCAAGAGACCCAGTACTTC
CASSLRDQETQYF
>TRBV10-3|few|NA|TRBJ2-6
TGTGCCATCGAAGGTGGGGCCAACGTCCTGACTTTC
CAIEGGANVLTF
>TRBV5-4|NA|NA|TRBJ2-2
TGTGCCAGCAGCGATACGAGGGCCGGGGAGCTGTTTTTT
CASSDTRAGELFF
>TRBV5-1|once|NA|TRBJ1-2
TGCGCCAGCAGAGGGGAATCCGGCTACACCTTC
CASRGESGYTF
>TRBV15|NA|TRBD1|TRBJ2-1
TGTGCCACCAGCAGAGGTCCGGGACAGGGCTCCAATGAGCAGTTCTTC
CATSRGPGQGSNEQFF
>TRBV30|NA|NA|TRBJ2-1
TGTGCCTGGAGTCAAAGATACAATGAGCAGTTCTTC
CAWSQRYNEQFF
>TRBV5-1|NA|TRBD2|TRBJ2-1
TGCGCCAGCACCGTGGGGCTAGCGGGCTACAATGAGCAGTTCTTC
CASTVGLAGYNEQFF
>TRBV5-6|NA|NA|TRBJ1-2
TGTGCCAGCAGCTTACCCCTAGGGATCAGCTACACCTTC
CASSLPLGISYTF
>TRBV6-5|few|TRBD1|TRBJ1-1
TGTGCCAGCAGTTACTCGTCCGGGACAGTTGAAGCTTTCTTT
CASSYSSGTVEAFF
>TRBV2|NA|NA|TRBJ1-1
TGTGCCAGCAGTGGACAGATGGGCACTGAAGCTTTCTTT
CASSGQMGTEAFF
>TRBV30|NA|NA|TRBJ2-1
TGTGCCTGGGAGGTAGACGGGAGTAGGTATGAGCAGTTCTTC
CAWEVDGSRYEQFF
>TRBV27|NA|NA|TRBJ1-6
TGTGCCAGCAGCCTAAATAGGGCCGATTCACCCCTCCACTTT
CASSLNRADSPLHF